The T cell receptor (beta chain) described here comes from a study of radiotherapy plus CTLA-4 blockade in lung cancer. Study background: Patients showed objective responses in about 18% of cases and disease control in 30% to 40%.

The CDR3 spans 14 residues. V shed 5 bases and J shed 3 bases, with 11 bases lying between them. Germline loops: CDR1 MGHRA, CDR2 YSYEKL. This clone turned up a few times. The target antigen is unknown. General observations from the study: Reported findings show early blood T cell clone dynamics, with interferon-beta, best predicted response.

Sequenced by immunoSEQ multiplex PCR; TCRdb stores in-frame clones only, minus some. The data show about 36,000 clones, around 83% seen once. The receptor comes from a human donor with non-small cell lung cancer who had stable disease on radiotherapy plus ipilimumab. The sequenced sample was peripheral blood, obtained from a patient treated with radiotherapy plus ipilimumab. This sequence joins TRBV4-1 and TRBJ1-3; no firm D call. The CDR3 DNA follows: TGCGCCAGCAGCGCGCAGGAGGGTGGAAACACCATATATTTT. Protein: CASSAQEGGNTIYF.